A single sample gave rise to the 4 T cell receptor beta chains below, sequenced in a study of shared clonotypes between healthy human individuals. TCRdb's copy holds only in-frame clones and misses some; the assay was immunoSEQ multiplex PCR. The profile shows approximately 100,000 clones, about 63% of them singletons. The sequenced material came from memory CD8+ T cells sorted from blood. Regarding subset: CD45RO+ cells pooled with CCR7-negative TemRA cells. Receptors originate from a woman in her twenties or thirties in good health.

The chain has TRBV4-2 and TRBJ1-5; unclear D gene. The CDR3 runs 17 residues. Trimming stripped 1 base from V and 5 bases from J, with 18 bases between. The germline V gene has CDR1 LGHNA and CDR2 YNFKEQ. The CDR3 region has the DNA TGTGCCAGCAGCCAAGTTGGGTTAAAGGGTGGGGATCAGCCCCAGCATTTT. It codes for CASSQVGLKGGDQPQHF.

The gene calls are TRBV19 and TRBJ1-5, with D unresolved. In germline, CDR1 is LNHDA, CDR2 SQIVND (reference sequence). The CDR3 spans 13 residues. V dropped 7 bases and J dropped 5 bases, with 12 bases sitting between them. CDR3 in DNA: TGTGCCAGTACCGAGGGTGGCTATCAGCCCCAGCATTTT. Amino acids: CASTEGGYQPQHF.

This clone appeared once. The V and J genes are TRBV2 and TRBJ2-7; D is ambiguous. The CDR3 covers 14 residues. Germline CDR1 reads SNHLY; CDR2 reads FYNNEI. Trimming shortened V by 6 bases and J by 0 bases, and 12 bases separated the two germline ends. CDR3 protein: CASSVTPSSYEQYF. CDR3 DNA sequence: TGTGCCAGCAGCGTGACACCGAGCTCCTACGAGCAGTACTTC.

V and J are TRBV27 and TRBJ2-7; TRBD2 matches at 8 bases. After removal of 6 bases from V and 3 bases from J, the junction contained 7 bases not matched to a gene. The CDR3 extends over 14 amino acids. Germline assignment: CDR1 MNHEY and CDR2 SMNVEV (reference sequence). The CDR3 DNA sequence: TGTGCCAGCAGCGGCGGGAGGAGGTACTACGAGCAGTACTTC. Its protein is CASSGGRRYYEQYF.